This T cell receptor (beta chain) was identified in a study of healthy donors' naive CD4 and CD8 T cells. Study-level findings and limits: Homeostatic proliferation of naive T cells was not examined as a bias source. Naive CD4+ and CD8+ cells reportedly differed in usage of most V and J genes.

Concerning this clonotype itself: What it recognizes is unknown.

Naive T cells were sorted: CD4+CD8-CD45RO-CD45RA+ for CD4+, CD8+CD4-CD45RA+CD27bright for CD8+. Starting from around 470 ng of total RNA, TCR libraries were made with linear amplification. TCRdb used MiXCR to reprocess the reads, holding one entry per CDR3 protein. The profile covers some 190,000 distinct CDR3 sequences, with around 74% appearing a single time and roughly 2.3% taken by the ten largest. The germline V gene has CDR1 LNHDA and CDR2 SQIVND (reference sequence). Trimming shortened V by 6 bases and J by 9 bases, and 15 bases separated the two germline ends. The CDR3 contains 13 residues. The chain recombines TRBV19 with TRBJ1-5; weak D call: TRBD1 (6 bases). The clonotype comes from a pool of human donors in good health; the sample pools cells from several healthy donors. Specimen: naive CD4+ and CD8+ T cells sorted from blood, pooled from several donors. The CDR3 here is CASRDSSGRPQHF. The DNA for the CDR3 is TGTGCCAGTAGGGACAGTTCGGGAAGGCCCCAGCATTTT. Based on the CDR3 plus reference TRBV19 and TRBJ1-5, the full variable domain is DGGITQSPKYLFRKEGQNVTLSCEQNLNHDAMYWYRQDPGQGLRLIYYSQIVNDFQKGDIAEGYSVSREKKESFPLTVTSAQKNPTAFYLCASRDSSGRPQHFGDGTRLSIL.